These T cell receptor beta chains were read from a single sample in a study of T cells in localized non-small cell lung cancer. Sequencing was performed with immunoSEQ multiplex PCR; in TCRdb, only in-frame clones are kept and a portion is missing. The data show about 70,000 clones, less than 90% seen once. Sequences were derived from peripheral blood, sampled before any cancer treatment. All receptors come from a male donor older than 55 with stage III squamous cell lung carcinoma. CDR3s include the opening cysteine and the closing phenylalanine or tryptophan. A D gene is named only where the DNA matches it firmly. Clone size, where shown, is once, few, many, or a class for clones that have expanded.

d_gene,abundance,v_gene,j_gene,CDR3nt,CDR3aa
TRBD2,NA,TRBV7-8,TRBJ2-1,TGTGCCAGCTCTAGCGGGGGGGTGAGTGAGCAGTTCTTC,CASSSGGVSEQFF
TRBD2,NA,TRBV5-1,TRBJ2-7,TGCGCCAGCAGCTTGGAGGCGGGGGGCGGGTACGAGCAGTACTTC,CASSLEAGGGYEQYF
TRBD2,NA,TRBV7-2,TRBJ2-3,TGTGCCAGCAGCCCCCTGGGACTAGAAACAGATACGCAGTATTTT,CASSPLGLETDTQYF
TRBD2,NA,TRBV5-1,TRBJ2-5,TGCGCCAGCAGCTGGGGGGGTAAACAAGAGACCCAGTACTTC,CASSWGGKQETQYF
NA,NA,TRBV27,TRBJ1-2,TGTGCCAGCAGTCCAGACACCGGGGCAGGATATGGCTACACCTTC,CASSPDTGAGYGYTF
NA,NA,TRBV30,TRBJ2-1,TGTGCCTGGAGTGTAAGGGACCTAGTCTACAATGAGCAGTTCTTC,CAWSVRDLVYNEQFF
NA,once,TRBV6-6,TRBJ1-1,TGTGCCAGCAGTGGTGGCAGTCCGATGAACACTGAAGCTTTCTTT,CASSGGSPMNTEAFF
TRBD1,NA,TRBV5-1,TRBJ1-1,TGCGCCAGCAGCTCGTCCGGGACAGCGAACACTGAAGCTTTCTTT,CASSSSGTANTEAFF
TRBD1,NA,TRBV19,TRBJ2-3,TGTGCCAGTAGCCCCCGGACAGGGGGAGCAGATACGCAGTATTTT,CASSPRTGGADTQYF
TRBD1,NA,TRBV5-6,TRBJ1-5,TGTGCCAGCAGCTTGTTCGCCAGGGGGGAAGGCCAGCCCCAGCATTTT,CASSLFARGEGQPQHF
TRBD2,NA,TRBV7-2,TRBJ2-2,TGTGCCAGCAGCTTAGAACTAGCGGGGGGGACCGGGGAGCTGTTTTTT,CASSLELAGGTGELFF
NA,NA,TRBV19,TRBJ2-1,TGTGCCAGTAGTAGCCTTCGGTATGAGCAGTTCTTC,CASSSLRYEQFF
NA,NA,TRBV20-1,TRBJ1-5,TGCAGTGCTGCCGGGAATCAGCCCCAGCATTTT,CSAAGNQPQHF
NA,NA,TRBV5-1,TRBJ2-5,TGCGCCAGCGCCACGTGGAGGGGTAGAGGTTCAGAGACCCAGTACTTC,CASATWRGRGSETQYF
TRBD1,NA,TRBV7-2,TRBJ2-7,TGTGCCAGCGCCCTGGGACAGGGGGTCTACGAGCAGTACTTC,CASALGQGVYEQYF
NA,once,TRBV6-5,TRBJ1-1,TGTGCCAGCAGCACTGTGGGGGGAAGTCGGACTGAAGCTTTCTTT,CASSTVGGSRTEAFF
NA,NA,TRBV28,TRBJ2-3,TGTGCCAGCAGCCCTAGACGGCCAGATACGCAGTATTTT,CASSPRRPDTQYF
NA,NA,TRBV30,TRBJ2-7,TGTGCCTGGAGTGCCCCACTGCGCCGAAGGAACGAGCAGTACTTC,CAWSAPLRRRNEQYF
NA,NA,TRBV4-2,TRBJ2-7,TGTGCCAGCAGCCAAGGGATTAGCGCCGACGAGCAGTACTTC,CASSQGISADEQYF
NA,NA,TRBV27,TRBJ2-6,TGTGCCAGCAGTTTAAATGGGGCCAACGTCCTGACTTTC,CASSLNGANVLTF
NA,NA,TRBV7-2,TRBJ2-1,TGTGCCAGCAGCCCGGGAGCAGGGAGGAATGAGCAGTTCTTC,CASSPGAGRNEQFF
NA,NA,TRBV6-1,TRBJ2-3,TGTGCCAGCAGCCAACAGGGCGGGCGCACAGATACGCAGTATTTT,CASSQQGGRTDTQYF
NA,NA,TRBV6-5,TRBJ1-1,TGTGCCAGCAGTTTCGTGCCGGGACGTTCGAACACTGAAGCTTTCTTT,CASSFVPGRSNTEAFF
NA,once,TRBV18,TRBJ2-1,TGTGCCAGCTCATTTAGCGCCCGCAATGAGCAGTTCTTC,CASSFSARNEQFF
TRBD1,NA,TRBV7-2,TRBJ1-3,TGTGCCAGCAGCTGGACAGGGGGCGCGGGGGGAAACACCATATATTTT,CASSWTGGAGGNTIYF
NA,NA,TRBV6-1,TRBJ1-2,TGTGCCAGCAGTGACCGGCCGGGCTCTAACTATGGCTACACCTTC,CASSDRPGSNYGYTF
NA,NA,TRBV28,TRBJ1-1,TGTGCCACCCGAGGGGGGATTGGAGCTGAAGCTTTCTTT,CATRGGIGAEAFF
NA,NA,TRBV5-1,TRBJ1-2,TGCGCCAGCAGCTTCACAGGAGACCTATCTGGCTACACCTTC,CASSFTGDLSGYTF
TRBD1,NA,TRBV6-1,TRBJ2-1,TGTGCCAGCAGAGTGGACAGGGTCATGGGCAATGAGCAGTTCTTC,CASRVDRVMGNEQFF
NA,NA,TRBV6-4,TRBJ1-5,TGTGCCAGCAGTGACATGTCTCCACACAATCAGCCCCAGCATTTT,CASSDMSPHNQPQHF
TRBD1,NA,TRBV6-5,TRBJ2-2,TGTGCCAGCAGTTCCCCGGGACAGCAACCAACCGGGGAGCTGTTTTTT,CASSSPGQQPTGELFF
NA,NA,TRBV6-5,TRBJ2-1,TGTGCCAGCAGTGTGGGACCTGAGCAGTTCTTC,CASSVGPEQFF
NA,NA,TRBV2,TRBJ1-6,TGTGCCAGCAGTGAATTTGTAGGAGCGGGGTCACCCCTCCACTTT,CASSEFVGAGSPLHF
NA,NA,TRBV30,TRBJ1-5,TGTGCCTGGAGTTCGGGGCTGGATAGCAATCAGCCCCAGCATTTT,CAWSSGLDSNQPQHF
NA,NA,TRBV15,TRBJ2-7,TGTGCCACCAGCAGAGATCCGGGCCGCGAGCAGTACTTC,CATSRDPGREQYF
TRBD1,NA,TRBV18,TRBJ1-6,TGTGCCAGCTCACGCGACAGGGGCAGTAATTCACCCCTCCACTTT,CASSRDRGSNSPLHF
NA,NA,TRBV28,TRBJ1-1,TGTGCCACCTCCCGACAGATTGACACTGAAGCTTTCTTT,CATSRQIDTEAFF
TRBD1,NA,TRBV10-1,TRBJ1-2,TGCGCCAGCATCGGGACAGCCCCCTATGGCTACACCTTC,CASIGTAPYGYTF
NA,few,TRBV30,TRBJ2-7,TGTGCCTGTGGACGGAACTACGAGCAGTACTTC,CACGRNYEQYF
NA,NA,TRBV11-2,TRBJ2-6,TGTGCCAGCAGCGTACAGGGTTTCTCTGGGGCCAACGTCCTGACTTTC,CASSVQGFSGANVLTF
NA,NA,TRBV6-5,TRBJ1-2,TGTGCCAGCACCAGAGACAATACTAACTATGGCTACACCTTC,CASTRDNTNYGYTF
TRBD2,NA,TRBV5-1,TRBJ2-3,TGCGCCAGCAGACTAGCGGGGGTTACAGATACGCAGTATTTT,CASRLAGVTDTQYF
NA,NA,TRBV9,TRBJ1-6,TGTGCCAGCACTCAAATAAATGACAGAATACAGGATAATTCACCCCTCCACTTT,CASTQINDRIQDNSPLHF
TRBD1,NA,TRBV2,TRBJ2-7,TGTGCCAGCAACCGGGACAGAGACTACGAGCAGTACTTC,CASNRDRDYEQYF
NA,NA,TRBV5-8,TRBJ1-5,TGTGCCAGCAGCTTGGAGGGTCAGCCCCAGCATTTT,CASSLEGQPQHF
NA,few,TRBV30,TRBJ1-5,TGTGCCTGGAGTGTTTCAGGGACAAATCAGCCCCAGCATTTT,CAWSVSGTNQPQHF